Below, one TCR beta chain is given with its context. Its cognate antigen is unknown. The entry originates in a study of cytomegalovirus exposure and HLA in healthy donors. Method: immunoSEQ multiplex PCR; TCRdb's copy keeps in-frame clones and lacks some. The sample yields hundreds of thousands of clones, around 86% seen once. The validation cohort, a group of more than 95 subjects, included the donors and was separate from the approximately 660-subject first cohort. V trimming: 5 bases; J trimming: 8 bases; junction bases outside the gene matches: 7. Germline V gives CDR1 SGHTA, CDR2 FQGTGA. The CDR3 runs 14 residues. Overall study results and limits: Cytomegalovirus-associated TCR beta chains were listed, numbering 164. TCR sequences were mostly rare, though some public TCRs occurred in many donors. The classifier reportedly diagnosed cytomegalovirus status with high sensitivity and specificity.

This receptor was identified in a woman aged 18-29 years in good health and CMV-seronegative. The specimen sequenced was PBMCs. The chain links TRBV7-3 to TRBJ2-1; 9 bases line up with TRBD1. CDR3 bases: TGTGCCAGCAGCCCCACAGGGGGCAGCGATGAGCAGTTCTTC. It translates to CASSPTGGSDEQFF.